The table lists the clone carrying this T cell receptor (beta chain) with a few counts. Its antigen remains unknown. Every isolated RNA sample was fully reverse transcribed, so sequencing captured expressed TCRB transcripts. Generated by immunoSEQ multiplex PCR, the TCRdb table keeps only in-frame clones and is missing some. The sample lists 640,000 or so clones, 13% occurring once. These data originate in a study of beta chain features in type 1 diabetes. Trimming left V 0 bases short and J 0 bases short, with 12 bases between. There are 16 residues in the CDR3. Germline-derived CDR1 and CDR2 are SGDLS and YYNGEE. Study findings and constraints: Using cDNA template may skew counts toward highly expressing activated cells. PCR might favor shorter templates, equally in patients and controls. Type 1 diabetes patients showed a moderate but significant shortening of TCRB CDR3s in all four CD4+ subsets.

The origin of this receptor is a man between 18 and 35 years old with type 1 diabetes. This sequence joins TRBV9 and TRBJ1-1; no definite D call. Specimen: naive CD4+ T cells from blood. CDR3 amino acids: CASSVGGGLLNTEAFF. The CDR3 nucleotides read TGTGCCAGCAGCGTAGGAGGCGGACTACTGAACACTGAAGCTTTCTTT.